This T cell receptor beta chain derives from a study of OX40 agonist ivuxolimab in advanced cancers. Across the study: Participants averaged approximately 60 years of age (range about 23 to 79) and were 75% to 90% male. General study points: At 0.1 to 3.0 mg/kg and by week 6, clonal expansion occurred in CD4+ and CD8+ blood T cells. CD8+ T cells showed, on average, more clonal expansion than CD4+ cells.

The data were produced by immunoSEQ multiplex PCR, yet TCRdb's version contains in-frame clones alone and is incomplete. Here the sample spans 60,000 to 80,000 clones, roughly nine tenths being singletons. Worth noting for this clone: Its specificity is unknown.

Germline loops: CDR1 SGDLS, CDR2 YYNGEE. V lost 0 bases to trimming and J lost 3 bases; unmatched junction nucleotides: 1. The CDR3 runs 16 residues. This clonotype was sampled from an adult with an advanced solid tumor such as melanoma, head and neck, liver or kidney cancer. This material consisted of CD4+ or CD8+ T cells sorted from blood, taken in a trial of the OX40 agonist ivuxolimab. The V gene is TRBV9, the J gene TRBJ2-1, with 12 nucleotides matching TRBD2. CDR3 protein: CASSVGGLAGYNEQFF. In nucleotides, the CDR3 is TGTGCCAGCAGCGTAGGGGGACTAGCGGGCTACAATGAGCAGTTCTTC.